The rows below give T cell receptor beta chains drawn from one sample of a study of PD-1 blockade in classical Hodgkin lymphoma. Produced via immunoSEQ multiplex PCR; TCRdb's table is partial and in-frame only. This sample has about 98,000 clones, with around 90% found just once. The source material was peripheral blood mononuclear cells (PBMCs), sampled at baseline. These receptors all stem from a human donor with classical Hodgkin lymphoma. Each CDR3 is given with its conserved first and last residue. Fields, in order: J gene, D gene, V gene, clone size, CDR3 DNA, CDR3 protein. The D gene is left open where the match is weak. Rows may omit the clone size; those that give it use once, few, many or a size class.

TRBJ2-3,-,TRBV14,-,TGTGCCAGCAGCCAAGCTTCTCTTGGGACGGCGCAGTATTTT,CASSQASLGTAQYF
TRBJ1-4,-,TRBV5-1,-,TGCGCCAGCAGCACTTGGGGAGGGGTGAATGAAAAACTGTTTTTT,CASSTWGGVNEKLFF
TRBJ1-1,TRBD1,TRBV28,-,TGTGCCAGCAGTTTATCCGGACAGGGGGAAACGGCTTTCTTT,CASSLSGQGETAFF
TRBJ2-2,-,TRBV18,-,TGTGCCAGCTCACCTACGGGCGCCGGGGAGCTGTTTTTT,CASSPTGAGELFF
TRBJ1-2,-,TRBV7-9,-,TGTGCCAGCAGCTTAGAGGGAATCCTGCGCTATGGCTACACCTTC,CASSLEGILRYGYTF
TRBJ1-1,-,TRBV18,-,TGTGCCAGCTCACCACGGGGAGGGCCGGTTAGGGCTTTCTTT,CASSPRGGPVRAFF
TRBJ2-3,-,TRBV27,-,TGTGCCAGCAGGAATCTCGGGGGTGCAGATACGCAGTATTTT,CASRNLGGADTQYF
TRBJ2-2,TRBD2,TRBV19,-,TGTGCCAGTAGTACCGGGACTAGGTCAATCGGGGAGCTGTTTTTT,CASSTGTRSIGELFF
TRBJ1-4,TRBD1,TRBV4-1,-,TGCGCCAGCAGCCAAGATGGTGGGACAGGGGCAACAATACTGTTTTTT,CASSQDGGTGATILFF
TRBJ2-1,-,TRBV6-5,-,TGTGCCAGCAGCATAGCGCATGAGCAGTTCTTC,CASSIAHEQFF
TRBJ1-4,-,TRBV10-3,-,TGTGCCATCAGTGAGTGGGAGGGACGCCGGGTAAATGAAAAACTGTTTTTT,CAISEWEGRRVNEKLFF
TRBJ1-1,-,TRBV20-1,-,TGCAGTGCTAGCTGGGGGACTGAAGCTTTCTTT,CSASWGTEAFF
TRBJ1-2,-,TRBV15,few,TGTGCCACCAGCAGAGAAGGGAACTATGGCTACACCTTC,CATSREGNYGYTF
TRBJ1-2,-,TRBV28,-,TGTGCCAGCAGTTCAACCGGCAGAACAGGGCGCTACACCTTC,CASSSTGRTGRYTF
TRBJ1-3,TRBD1,TRBV29-1,-,TGCAGCGTTCGCGCAAGCGGGACAGGGTCCGGAAACACCATATATTTT,CSVRASGTGSGNTIYF
TRBJ1-3,-,TRBV28,-,TGTGCCAGCGCTAGGGTCCCCAGGTCCCTCTCTGGAAACACCATATATTTT,CASARVPRSLSGNTIYF
TRBJ1-4,-,TRBV5-6,-,TGTGCCAGCAGCCTAAGAAGGGGCGCAACTAATGAAAAACTGTTTTTT,CASSLRRGATNEKLFF
TRBJ2-7,TRBD1,TRBV4-1,-,TGCGCCAGCAGCCGACAGGGGGGGACCTCCTACGAGCAGTACTTC,CASSRQGGTSYEQYF
TRBJ2-3,-,TRBV5-6,once,TGTGCCAGCAGCCTAACAGGGAACACAGATACGCAGTATTTT,CASSLTGNTDTQYF
TRBJ2-4,-,TRBV9,-,TGTGCCAGCAGCGTAGATGCTAGCGCATCCAAAAACATTCAGTACTTC,CASSVDASASKNIQYF
TRBJ2-7,-,TRBV11-2,-,TGTGCCAGCAGCTTAAGCGGCTACGAGCAGTACTTC,CASSLSGYEQYF
TRBJ1-1,TRBD1,TRBV5-1,-,TGCGCCAGCAGCTTGTTAGGGACAGGGAGGAACACTGAAGCTTTCTTT,CASSLLGTGRNTEAFF
TRBJ2-7,-,TRBV27,once,TGTGCCAGCAGTTCGTCCCCGGGGTGGGAGCAGTACTTC,CASSSSPGWEQYF
TRBJ2-5,-,TRBV7-7,-,TGTGCTAGCAGCTTAGCGCCGGGAGTAGTGGAGACCCAGTACTTC,CASSLAPGVVETQYF
TRBJ1-2,TRBD1,TRBV5-6,-,TGTGCCAGCAGAACACAGGGGGCGCCCAACTATGGCTACACCTTC,CASRTQGAPNYGYTF
TRBJ2-7,-,TRBV5-1,-,TGCGCCAGCAGCTTGCAGGGGCGATACGAGCAGTACTTC,CASSLQGRYEQYF
TRBJ1-2,TRBD1,TRBV19,-,TGTGCCAGTACCCTGAGGTCTGGACAGGGGGCGTTTGGATATGGCTACACCTTC,CASTLRSGQGAFGYGYTF
TRBJ2-7,-,TRBV5-1,-,TGCGCCAGCAGCTTTTGGGGGGCGATCAACGAGCAGTACTTC,CASSFWGAINEQYF
TRBJ2-2,TRBD2,TRBV7-3,-,TGTGCCAGCAGCTTAAGGGGTAGACTAGCGGGAGGCTTGAACACCGGGGAGCTGTTTTTT,CASSLRGRLAGGLNTGELFF
TRBJ2-5,-,TRBV18,-,TGTGCCAGCTCACGACTTGGAATGGAGTGGACCCAGTACTTC,CASSRLGMEWTQYF
TRBJ1-3,-,TRBV9,-,TGTGCCAGCAGCGAGTCCACCTCTGGAAACACCATATATTTT,CASSESTSGNTIYF
TRBJ2-3,-,TRBV11-2,-,TGTGCCAGCAGCTCCGACACAGATACGCAGTATTTT,CASSSDTDTQYF
TRBJ2-5,-,TRBV28,-,TGTGCCAGCAGTTTATCCTTGTGGACCCAGTACTTC,CASSLSLWTQYF
TRBJ2-3,TRBD2,TRBV7-9,-,TGTGCCAGCAGCCCCATTGCGACAACTAGCGGACGCACAGATACGCAGTATTTT,CASSPIATTSGRTDTQYF
TRBJ1-2,-,TRBV28,-,TGTGCCAGCAGTTATTCATACGGATCTCCAAACTATGGCTACACCTTC,CASSYSYGSPNYGYTF
TRBJ2-1,TRBD2,TRBV9,-,TGTGCCAGCAGCGTAGAGCTAGCGGGAGTAGACAATGAGCAGTTCTTC,CASSVELAGVDNEQFF
TRBJ1-5,-,TRBV6-1,-,TGTGCCAGCAGTGAATACGGGCCGCGGGGAAATCAGCCCCAGCATTTT,CASSEYGPRGNQPQHF
TRBJ2-5,-,TRBV30,-,TGTGCCTGGAGTGTCTGGGGCGACGAGACCCAGTACTTC,CAWSVWGDETQYF
TRBJ2-1,-,TRBV7-9,-,TGTGCCAGCAGCTTAGTGAGGGGATCCTACAATGAGCAGTTCTTC,CASSLVRGSYNEQFF
TRBJ2-4,-,TRBV27,-,TGTGCCAGCAGTTTTTCAGGGGCTGTAGCCAAAAACATTCAGTACTTC,CASSFSGAVAKNIQYF
TRBJ1-1,-,TRBV29-1,-,TGCAGCGTTGAAGATGGGCCAGCTGAAGCTTTCTTT,CSVEDGPAEAFF
TRBJ1-2,TRBD1,TRBV4-2,-,TGTGCCAGCAGCCACCCGGACAGGGACCTTTATGGCTACACCTTC,CASSHPDRDLYGYTF
TRBJ1-4,-,TRBV5-3,-,TGTGCCAGAAGCTTTCTCCCTACAGCAGGGAGGAGAGAGGAAAAACTGTTTTTT,CARSFLPTAGRREEKLFF
TRBJ2-7,-,TRBV29-1,-,TGCAGCGTTCTCCTGGCAGGGGGGTCCTACGAGCAGTACTTC,CSVLLAGGSYEQYF
TRBJ1-4,-,TRBV5-4,-,TGTGCCAGCAGCTTCCGCACAGGGAATGAAAAACTGTTTTTT,CASSFRTGNEKLFF
TRBJ1-1,TRBD1,TRBV9,once,TGTCCTACTAGGGGACGGGACAGGGTCATCTCGAACACTGAAGCTTTCTTT,CPTRGRDRVISNTEAFF
TRBJ2-7,TRBD2,TRBV6-4,-,TGTGCCAGCAGTGACGGTGCCCCGCGACTAGCTCGTTCCTACGAGCAGTACTTC,CASSDGAPRLARSYEQYF
TRBJ2-1,-,TRBV13,-,TGTGCCAGCAGCCCCCGAGGAGGGGATGAGCAGTTCTTC,CASSPRGGDEQFF
TRBJ1-1,-,TRBV9,-,TGTGCCAGCAGTACGACGGAAGAAGCTTTCTTT,CASSTTEEAFF
TRBJ2-4,-,TRBV5-1,-,TGCGCCAGCAGTAGGGGTCTGAGGGAGAACATTCAGTACTTC,CASSRGLRENIQYF
TRBJ2-1,TRBD2,TRBV7-6,-,TGTGCCAGCAGCTTAGAACTAGCGGAAATTTACAATGAGCAGTTCTTC,CASSLELAEIYNEQFF
TRBJ1-4,-,TRBV7-9,-,TGTGCCAGCAGCTTTCCCGGACGGGGGCTGTTTTTT,CASSFPGRGLFF
TRBJ2-5,TRBD1,TRBV29-1,-,TGCAGCGTTGAGGACAGGGGTCGGCGACAAGAGACCCAGTACTTC,CSVEDRGRRQETQYF
TRBJ2-5,TRBD1,TRBV5-1,-,TGCGCCAGCAGCGGGGGACAGGGGGCTCTGGAGACCCAGTACTTC,CASSGGQGALETQYF
TRBJ1-4,-,TRBV23-1,-,TGCGCCAGCAGTCATCCAGGTCTGATTTCAACTAATGAAAAACTGTTTTTT,CASSHPGLISTNEKLFF